A selection of T cell receptor beta chains follows, all from one sample in a study of CD8 T cells in Susac syndrome. TCRdb ran MiXCR on the immunoSEQ multiplex PCR reads and lists one entry per CDR3 protein. Seen here are 300,000 to 350,000 distinct CDR3 sequences, roughly 94% observed once, and the top ten hold around 0.07%. The specimen was CD4+ T cells from PBMCs. These receptors were taken from a human donor with multiple sclerosis. The CDR3 runs from the conserved cysteine through the conserved F or W. The D gene is left open where the match is weak. A row's size may be missing; if present it is once, few, many or a size class.

v_gene	d_gene	abundance	j_gene	CDR3aa	CDR3nt
TRBV19	TRBD1	.	TRBJ2-7	CASSTSGQGTRDYEQYF	TGTGCCAGTAGTACTTCAGGACAGGGGACAAGGGACTACGAGCAGTACTTC
TRBV10-2	.	.	TRBJ1-2	CASRGDNYGYTF	TGCGCCAGCAGGGGAGACAACTATGGCTACACCTTC
TRBV7-2	TRBD2	.	TRBJ2-3	CASSRVGAGVTDTQYF	TGTGCCAGCAGCCGCGTAGGAGCGGGAGTGACAGATACGCAGTATTTT
TRBV7-2	.	.	TRBJ2-3	CASSPLGIRGAYF	TGTGCCAGCAGCCCACTGGGGATCAGGGGGGCGTATTTT
TRBV4-1	.	.	TRBJ1-1	CASSRVGPGQAFF	TGCGCCAGCAGTAGAGTTGGCCCAGGGCAAGCTTTCTTT
TRBV18	TRBD1	few	TRBJ1-5	CASSSRQGGNQPQHF	TGTGCCAGCTCATCCCGCCAGGGGGGGAATCAGCCCCAGCATTTT
TRBV12-3/TRBV12-4	.	.	TRBJ2-3	CASSPGITDTQYF	TGTGCCAGCAGTCCGGGGATAACAGATACGCAGTATTTT
TRBV29-1	.	.	TRBJ1-2	CSVDGSRNGYTF	TGCAGCGTTGATGGCTCAAGGAATGGCTACACCTTC
TRBV7-2	.	.	TRBJ2-3	CASSSEATGQDTQYF	TGTGCCAGCAGCTCTGAAGCAACAGGGCAAGATACGCAGTATTTT
TRBV5-6	.	few	TRBJ2-7	CASSLGLGQGSEQYF	TGTGCCAGCAGCTTGGGGCTCGGGCAGGGTAGCGAGCAGTACTTC
TRBV27	.	.	TRBJ1-5	CASSLRGLGNQPQHF	TGTGCCAGCAGTTTACGGGGTTTGGGCAATCAGCCCCAGCATTTT
TRBV12-3/TRBV12-4	TRBD1	.	TRBJ2-2	CASSYRGPRSNTGELFF	TGTGCCAGCAGTTACAGGGGGCCGAGATCGAACACCGGGGAGCTGTTTTTT
TRBV5-1	TRBD1	.	TRBJ1-1	CASSLDRGSTEAFF	TGCGCCAGCAGCTTGGACAGGGGTTCGACTGAAGCTTTCTTT
TRBV5-6	.	.	TRBJ2-3	CASSTGDSEGTDTQYF	TGTGCCAGCAGCACAGGGGACTCCGAGGGCACAGATACGCAGTATTTT
TRBV12-3/TRBV12-4	TRBD1	.	TRBJ1-6	CASSLRGRTGGSPLHF	TGTGCCAGCAGTCTAAGGGGTAGGACAGGTGGTTCACCCCTCCACTTT
TRBV20-1	.	once	TRBJ2-1	CSPNPGYNEQFF	TGCAGTCCCAACCCAGGGTACAATGAGCAGTTCTTC
TRBV25-1	.	.	TRBJ2-3	CASSVSTGPPASTDTQYF	TGTGCCAGCAGTGTTTCAACAGGGCCCCCGGCTAGCACAGATACGCAGTATTTT
TRBV7-2	.	.	TRBJ1-4	CASSLGGRDNEKLFF	TGTGCCAGCAGCTTAGGGGGACGGGATAATGAAAAACTGTTTTTT
TRBV10-3	TRBD1	.	TRBJ1-2	CAISADRESGYTF	TGTGCCATCAGTGCCGACAGGGAAAGCGGCTACACCTTC
TRBV6-5	TRBD2	.	TRBJ2-7	CASRPGLASYEQYF	TGTGCCAGCAGGCCGGGACTAGCATCCTACGAGCAGTACTTC
TRBV30	.	.	TRBJ2-1	CAWSSSLFNEQFF	TGTGCCTGGAGTTCCTCCTTATTTAATGAGCAGTTCTTC
TRBV19	TRBD2	.	TRBJ2-1	CATRLAGGLLDEQFF	TGTGCCACGAGATTAGCGGGGGGTCTACTCGATGAGCAGTTCTTC
TRBV12-5	.	.	TRBJ2-5	CASGPPGGLQETQYF	TGTGCTAGTGGTCCTCCCGGGGGTTTACAAGAGACCCAGTACTTC
TRBV12-3/TRBV12-4	.	.	TRBJ2-3	CASSFTGTTDTQYF	TGTGCCAGCAGTTTTACGGGCACCACAGATACGCAGTATTTT
TRBV7-2	TRBD1	once	TRBJ2-7	CASSSRGPTGYEQYF	TGTGCCAGCAGCTCTAGGGGGCCCACGGGTTACGAGCAGTACTTC
TRBV7-9	.	.	TRBJ2-6	CASSFGGRLNSGANVLTF	TGTGCCAGCAGCTTCGGGGGGCGACTCAACTCTGGGGCCAACGTCCTGACTTTC
TRBV15	.	.	TRBJ2-4	CATSREGFLGVQYF	TGTGCCACCAGCAGAGAGGGTTTTTTGGGCGTGCAGTACTTC
TRBV2	.	.	TRBJ2-3	CASSQSQVLDTQYF	TGTGCCAGCAGCCAATCACAGGTTTTGGATACGCAGTATTTT
TRBV7-9	.	.	TRBJ2-1	CASSHRRGDPYNEQFF	TGTGCCAGCAGCCACAGAAGGGGGGATCCCTACAATGAGCAGTTCTTC
TRBV11-3	.	.	TRBJ1-1	CASSFGTGNTEAFF	TGTGCCAGCAGCTTCGGGACGGGGAACACTGAAGCTTTCTTT
TRBV24-1	.	few	TRBJ2-2	CATSDGNTGELFF	TGTGCCACCAGTGATGGCAACACCGGGGAGCTGTTTTTT
TRBV30	.	.	TRBJ1-2	CAWSEGGAGYGYTF	TGTGCCTGGAGTGAGGGGGGGGCCGGGTATGGCTACACCTTC
TRBV18	TRBD1	.	TRBJ1-2	CASSHGQGEEGYTF	TGTGCCAGCTCGCATGGACAGGGAGAAGAAGGCTACACCTTC
TRBV9	.	.	TRBJ2-2	CASSRRRDTNTGELFF	TGTGCCAGCAGCCGCAGGCGGGACACGAACACCGGGGAGCTGTTTTTT
TRBV20-1	TRBD2	.	TRBJ2-1	CSASPLSGSYNEQFF	TGCAGTGCTAGTCCCTTAAGCGGGAGCTACAATGAGCAGTTCTTC
TRBV2	TRBD1	.	TRBJ1-5	CASSSQGANSNQPQHF	TGTGCCAGCAGTTCGCAGGGGGCGAATAGCAATCAGCCCCAGCATTTT
TRBV28	TRBD1	.	TRBJ1-6	CASSIGQENSPLHF	TGTGCCAGCAGTATTGGACAGGAGAATTCACCCCTCCACTTT
TRBV2	.	.	TRBJ2-6	CASSARTTPPSGANVLTF	TGTGCCAGCAGTGCTAGGACTACACCCCCCTCTGGGGCCAACGTCCTGACTTTC
TRBV18	.	.	TRBJ2-5	CASLGPETQYF	TGTGCCAGCTTGGGCCCAGAGACCCAGTACTTC
TRBV7-2	.	.	TRBJ2-7	CASSLEPGYTYEQYF	TGTGCCAGCAGCTTAGAGCCGGGGTATACCTACGAGCAGTACTTC
TRBV29-1	.	.	TRBJ1-1	CSAEAPARTEAFF	TGCAGCGCGGAAGCCCCGGCGCGGACTGAAGCTTTCTTT
TRBV29-1	.	.	TRBJ1-1	CSVVEDATEAFF	TGCAGCGTTGTCGAAGACGCCACTGAAGCTTTCTTT
TRBV30	.	.	TRBJ2-7	CAWGPLTYEQYF	TGTGCCTGGGGTCCACTTACCTACGAGCAGTACTTC
TRBV3-1	.	.	TRBJ2-1	CASSQALTYNEQFF	TGTGCCAGCAGCCAAGCTCTGACTTACAATGAGCAGTTCTTC
TRBV18	.	.	TRBJ1-3	CASSLGFGPTGNTIYF	TGTGCCAGCTCACTTGGGTTCGGACCCACTGGAAACACCATATATTTT
TRBV12-3/TRBV12-4	.	.	TRBJ2-5	CASSLAGQRGETQYF	TGTGCCAGCAGCCTGGCGGGACAGAGGGGGGAGACCCAGTACTTC
TRBV7-9	.	.	TRBJ1-6	CASSLGRDGYNSPLHF	TGTGCCAGCAGCTTAGGCAGGGATGGATATAATTCACCCCTCCACTTT
TRBV3-1	TRBD2	.	TRBJ2-1	CASSPRLASEQFF	TGTGCCAGCAGCCCCCGACTAGCTTCTGAGCAGTTCTTC
TRBV12-3/TRBV12-4	TRBD1	.	TRBJ2-5	CASSLQGARETQYF	TGTGCCAGCAGTTTACAGGGGGCACGGGAGACCCAGTACTTC
TRBV6-1	.	.	TRBJ2-3	CASTSHPSTDTQYF	TGTGCCAGCACCAGCCATCCTAGCACAGATACGCAGTATTTT
TRBV19	TRBD1	.	TRBJ1-1	CASSPGTGTNTEAFF	TGTGCCAGTAGTCCTGGGACAGGGACGAACACTGAAGCTTTCTTT
TRBV30	TRBD2	.	TRBJ2-3	CAWGLAGRTDTQYF	TGTGCCTGGGGACTAGCGGGACGCACAGATACGCAGTATTTT
TRBV25-1	.	.	TRBJ2-5	CASREKWTQYF	TGTGCCAGCAGAGAAAAGTGGACCCAGTACTTC
TRBV29-1	TRBD1	once	TRBJ1-1	CSAGQAGGNTEAFF	TGCAGCGCCGGACAGGCGGGGGGGAACACTGAAGCTTTCTTT
TRBV19	.	.	TRBJ2-2	CAVRDPSNTGELFF	TGTGCCGTCCGGGACCCGTCGAACACCGGGGAGCTGTTTTTT
TRBV7-9	.	.	TRBJ2-3	CASSLVQGRTDTQYF	TGTGCCAGCAGCTTAGTACAGGGACGCACAGATACGCAGTATTTT
TRBV3-1	.	.	TRBJ2-7	CASSQDSRATSPYEQYF	TGTGCCAGCAGCCAAGATAGTCGGGCGACGTCCCCCTACGAGCAGTACTTC
TRBV24-1	TRBD1	.	TRBJ2-1	CATSDPRTGHEQFF	TGTGCCACCAGTGATCCCAGGACAGGGCATGAGCAGTTCTTC
TRBV18	.	.	TRBJ1-2	CASSRDTANYGYTF	TGTGCCAGCTCACGGGACACAGCTAACTATGGCTACACCTTC
TRBV19	.	few	TRBJ1-1	CASSVRTANTEAFF	TGTGCCAGTAGTGTAAGGACGGCAAACACTGAAGCTTTCTTT